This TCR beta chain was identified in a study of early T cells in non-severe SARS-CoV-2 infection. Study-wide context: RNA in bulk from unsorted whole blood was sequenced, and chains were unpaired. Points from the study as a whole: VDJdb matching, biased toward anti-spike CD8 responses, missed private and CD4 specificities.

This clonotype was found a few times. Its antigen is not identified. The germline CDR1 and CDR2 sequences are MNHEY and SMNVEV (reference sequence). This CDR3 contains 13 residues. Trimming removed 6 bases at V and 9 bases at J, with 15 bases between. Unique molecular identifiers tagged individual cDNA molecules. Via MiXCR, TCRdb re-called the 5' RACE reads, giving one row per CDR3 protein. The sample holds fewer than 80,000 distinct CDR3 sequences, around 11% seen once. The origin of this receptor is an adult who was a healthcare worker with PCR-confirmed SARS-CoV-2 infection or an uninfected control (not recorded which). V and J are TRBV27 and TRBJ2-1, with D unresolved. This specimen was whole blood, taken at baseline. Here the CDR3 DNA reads TGTGCCAGCAGGCTCAGACAATCGGGTGAGCAGTTCTTC. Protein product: CASRLRQSGEQFF.